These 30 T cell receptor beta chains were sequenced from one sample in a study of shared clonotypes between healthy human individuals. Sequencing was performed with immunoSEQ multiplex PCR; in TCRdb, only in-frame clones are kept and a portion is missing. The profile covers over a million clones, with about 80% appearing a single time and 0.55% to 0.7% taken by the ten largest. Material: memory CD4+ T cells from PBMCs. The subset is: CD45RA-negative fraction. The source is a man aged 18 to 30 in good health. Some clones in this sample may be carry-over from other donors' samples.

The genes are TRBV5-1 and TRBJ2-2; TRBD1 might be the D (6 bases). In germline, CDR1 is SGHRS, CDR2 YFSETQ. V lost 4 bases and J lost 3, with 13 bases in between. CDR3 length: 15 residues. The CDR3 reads CASSRRTAHTGELFF. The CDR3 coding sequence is TGCGCCAGCAGCAGAAGGACAGCACACACCGGGGAGCTGTTTTTT.

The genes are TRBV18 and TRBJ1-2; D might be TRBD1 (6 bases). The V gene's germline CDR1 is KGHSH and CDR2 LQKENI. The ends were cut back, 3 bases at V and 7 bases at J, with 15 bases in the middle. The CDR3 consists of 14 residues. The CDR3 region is CASSPATQGFGYTF. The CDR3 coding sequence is TGTGCCAGCTCACCTGCAACACAGGGATTTGGCTACACCTTC.

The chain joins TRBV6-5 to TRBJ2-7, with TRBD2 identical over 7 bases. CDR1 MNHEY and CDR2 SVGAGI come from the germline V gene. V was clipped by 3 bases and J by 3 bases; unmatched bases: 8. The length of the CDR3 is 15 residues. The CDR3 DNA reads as TGTGCCAGCAGTTATCAGTCTAGCGGATACTACGAGCAGTACTTC. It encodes CASSYQSSGYYEQYF.

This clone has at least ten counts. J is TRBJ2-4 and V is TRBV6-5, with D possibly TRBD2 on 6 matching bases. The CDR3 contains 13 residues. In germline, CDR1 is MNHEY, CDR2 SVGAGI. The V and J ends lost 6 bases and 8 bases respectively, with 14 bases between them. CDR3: CASSYGTGDIQYF. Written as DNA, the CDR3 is TGTGCCAGCAGCTACGGGACGGGGGACATTCAGTACTTC.

The CDR3 DNA reads TGTGCCAGCAGTTACTCGATCGGGCTAAGTACGCAGTATTTT. Protein: CASSYSIGLSTQYF. The V and J genes are TRBV6-5 and TRBJ2-3; D uncertain. CDR1 and CDR2 from the germline V gene are MNHEY and SVGAGI. The CDR3 is 14 amino acids. Trimming shortened V by 0 bases and J by 8 bases, and 12 bases separated the two germline ends.

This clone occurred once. The CDR3 DNA sequence: TGTGCCAGCTCACCCAGTACCCCCGACAGTATGTCTGAAGCTTTCTTT. Translating gives CASSPSTPDSMSEAFF. This rearrangement joins TRBV18 to TRBJ1-1; D may be TRBD1 (5 bases). The CDR3 covers 16 residues. CDR1 and CDR2 from the germline V gene are KGHSH and LQKENI. V was pared by 3 bases and J by 6 bases, with 20 bases between.

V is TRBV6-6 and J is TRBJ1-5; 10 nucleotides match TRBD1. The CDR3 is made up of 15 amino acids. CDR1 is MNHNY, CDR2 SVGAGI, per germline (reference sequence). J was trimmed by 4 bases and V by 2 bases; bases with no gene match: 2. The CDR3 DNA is TGTGCCAGCAGTTACATGGGACAGGGGAATCAGCCCCAGCATTTT. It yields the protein CASSYMGQGNQPQHF.

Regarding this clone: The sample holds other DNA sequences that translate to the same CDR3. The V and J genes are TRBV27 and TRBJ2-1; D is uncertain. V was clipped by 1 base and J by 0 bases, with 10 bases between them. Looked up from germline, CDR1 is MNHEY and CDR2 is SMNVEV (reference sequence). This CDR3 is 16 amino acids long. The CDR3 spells CASSLYPSASYNEQFF. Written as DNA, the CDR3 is TGTGCCAGCAGTTTATATCCGAGCGCCTCCTACAATGAGCAGTTCTTC.

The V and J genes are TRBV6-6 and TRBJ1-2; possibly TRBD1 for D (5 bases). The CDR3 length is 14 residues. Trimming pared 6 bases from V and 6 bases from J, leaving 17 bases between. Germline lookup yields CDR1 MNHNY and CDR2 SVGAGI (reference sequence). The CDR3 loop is CASRENRFIHGYTF. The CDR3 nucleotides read TGTGCCAGCAGGGAGAACAGGTTTATCCATGGCTACACCTTC.

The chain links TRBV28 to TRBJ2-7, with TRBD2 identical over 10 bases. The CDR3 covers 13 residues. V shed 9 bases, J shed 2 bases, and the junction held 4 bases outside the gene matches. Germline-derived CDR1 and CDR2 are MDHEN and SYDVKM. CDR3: CASKREGTYEQYF. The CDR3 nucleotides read TGTGCCAGTAAGCGGGAGGGGACCTACGAGCAGTACTTC. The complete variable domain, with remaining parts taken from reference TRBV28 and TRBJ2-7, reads DVKVTQSSRYLVKRTGEKVFLECVQDMDHENMFWYRQDPGLGLRLIYFSYDVKMKEKGDIPEGYSVSREKKERFSLILESASTNQTSMYLCASKREGTYEQYFGPGTRLTVT.

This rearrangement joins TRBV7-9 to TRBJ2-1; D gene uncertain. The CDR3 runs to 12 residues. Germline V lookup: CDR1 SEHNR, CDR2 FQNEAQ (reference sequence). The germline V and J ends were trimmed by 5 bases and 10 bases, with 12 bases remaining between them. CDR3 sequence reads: CASSLPGLEQFF. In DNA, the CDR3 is TGTGCCAGCAGCCTGCCCGGCCTAGAGCAGTTCTTC.

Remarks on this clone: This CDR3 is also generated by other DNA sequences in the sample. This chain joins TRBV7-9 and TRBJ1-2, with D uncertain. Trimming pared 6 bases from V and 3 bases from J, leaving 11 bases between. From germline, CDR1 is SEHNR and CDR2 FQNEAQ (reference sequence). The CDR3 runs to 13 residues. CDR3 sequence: CASSLGRDYGYTF. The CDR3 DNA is TGTGCCAGCAGTCTGGGGAGGGACTATGGCTACACCTTC. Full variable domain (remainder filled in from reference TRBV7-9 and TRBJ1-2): DTGVSQNPRHKITKRGQNVTFRCDPISEHNRLYWYRQTLGQGPEFLTYFQNEAQLEKSRLLSDRFSAERPKGSFSTLEIQRTEQGDSAMYLCASSLGRDYGYTFGSGTRLTVV.

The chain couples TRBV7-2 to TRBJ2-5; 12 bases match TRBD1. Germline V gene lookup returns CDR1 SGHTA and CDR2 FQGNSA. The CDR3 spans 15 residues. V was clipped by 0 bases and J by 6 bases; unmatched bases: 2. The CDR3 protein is CASSLAGTGGQTQYF. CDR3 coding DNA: TGTGCCAGCAGCTTAGCCGGGACAGGGGGCCAGACCCAGTACTTC.

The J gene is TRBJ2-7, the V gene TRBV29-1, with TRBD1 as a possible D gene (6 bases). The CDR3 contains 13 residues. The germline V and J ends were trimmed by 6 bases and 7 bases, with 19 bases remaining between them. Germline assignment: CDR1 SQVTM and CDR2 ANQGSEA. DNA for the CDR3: TGCAGCGTAACGACAGGTCCTAGAGGAGAGCAGTACTTC. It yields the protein CSVTTGPRGEQYF.

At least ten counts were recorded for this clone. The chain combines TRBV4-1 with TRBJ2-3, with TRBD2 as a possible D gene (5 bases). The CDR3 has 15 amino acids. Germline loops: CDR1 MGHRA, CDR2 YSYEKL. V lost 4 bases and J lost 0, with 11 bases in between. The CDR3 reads CASSRMGGSTDTQYF. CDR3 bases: TGCGCCAGCAGCCGGATGGGCGGGAGCACAGATACGCAGTATTTT.

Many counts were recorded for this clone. The CDR3 DNA is TGTGCCAGCAGTTGGGCAGGGCTCAATGAGCAGTTCTTC. This gives the protein CASSWAGLNEQFF. The chain carries TRBV28 and TRBJ2-1; tentative D call: TRBD1 (5 bases). Germline V lookup: CDR1 MDHEN, CDR2 SYDVKM. V lost 4 bases, J lost 6 bases, and 10 bases lay in between. The CDR3 length is 13 residues.

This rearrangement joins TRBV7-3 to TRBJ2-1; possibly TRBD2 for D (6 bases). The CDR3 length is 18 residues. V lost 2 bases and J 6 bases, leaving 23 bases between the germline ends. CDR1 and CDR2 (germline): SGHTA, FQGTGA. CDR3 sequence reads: CASSLLGLHGDWGNEQFF. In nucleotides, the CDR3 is TGTGCCAGCAGCTTACTCGGCCTCCACGGGGACTGGGGCAATGAGCAGTTCTTC.

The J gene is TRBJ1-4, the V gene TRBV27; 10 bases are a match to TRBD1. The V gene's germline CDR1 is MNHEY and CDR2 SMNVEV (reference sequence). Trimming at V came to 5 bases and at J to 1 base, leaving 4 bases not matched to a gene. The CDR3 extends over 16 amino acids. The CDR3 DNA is TGTGCCAGCAGTCTAAGGACAGGGGGAACTAATGAAAAACTGTTTTTT. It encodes CASSLRTGGTNEKLFF.

This CDR3 is CASSEAGTGGLRRYGYTF. CDR3 bases: TGTGCCAGCAGTGAAGCTGGCACAGGGGGCCTCCGGAGGTATGGCTACACCTTC. This chain uses TRBV2 with TRBJ1-2; 9 nucleotides align to TRBD1. The CDR3 is 18 residues long. Per the germline V gene, CDR1 is SNHLY and CDR2 is FYNNEI. V was clipped by 0 bases and J by 5 bases; unmatched bases: 13. Combining the CDR3 with reference TRBV2 and TRBJ1-2 gives the whole variable domain EPEVTQTPSHQVTQMGQEVILRCVPISNHLYFYWYRQILGQKVEFLVSFYNNEISEKSEIFDDQFSVERPDGSNFTLKIRSTKLEDSAMYFCASSEAGTGGLRRYGYTFGSGTRLTVV.

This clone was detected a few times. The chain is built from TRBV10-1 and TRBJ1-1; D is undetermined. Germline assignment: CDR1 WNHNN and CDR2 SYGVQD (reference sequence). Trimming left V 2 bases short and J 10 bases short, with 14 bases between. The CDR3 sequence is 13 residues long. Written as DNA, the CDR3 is TGCGCCAGCAGTGAGGGTGGCCCTTCCCTAGCTTTCTTT. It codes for CASSEGGPSLAFF.

The DNA for the CDR3 is TGTGCCAGCAGTCTCCCCTACGGGACACCCGTAATAATTAGCAATCAGCCCCAGCATTTT. It yields the protein CASSLPYGTPVIISNQPQHF. The chain uses TRBV27 and TRBJ1-5; possibly TRBD1 for D (6 bases). The CDR3 runs 20 residues. V lost 5 bases and J 0 bases, leaving 26 bases between the germline ends. Germline V gene sequence: CDR1 MNHEY, CDR2 SMNVEV (reference sequence).

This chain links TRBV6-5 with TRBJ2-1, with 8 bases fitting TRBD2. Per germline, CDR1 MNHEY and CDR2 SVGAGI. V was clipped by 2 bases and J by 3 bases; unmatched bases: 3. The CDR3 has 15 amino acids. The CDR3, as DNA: TGTGCCAGCAGTTACGCGGGAGGACTCTACAATGAGCAGTTCTTC. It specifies CASSYAGGLYNEQFF.

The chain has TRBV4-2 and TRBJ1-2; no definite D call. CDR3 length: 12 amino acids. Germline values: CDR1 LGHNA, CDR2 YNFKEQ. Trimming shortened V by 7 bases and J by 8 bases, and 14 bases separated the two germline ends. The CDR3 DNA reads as TGTGCCAGCATCAAAAACCGAGGGGGCTACACCTTC. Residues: CASIKNRGGYTF.

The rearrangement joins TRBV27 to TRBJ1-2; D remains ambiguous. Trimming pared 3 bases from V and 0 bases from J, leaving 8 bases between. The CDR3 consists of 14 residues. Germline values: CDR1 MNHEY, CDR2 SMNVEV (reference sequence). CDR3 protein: CASSFISSNYGYTF. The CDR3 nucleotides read TGTGCCAGCAGTTTCATATCTTCTAACTATGGCTACACCTTC.

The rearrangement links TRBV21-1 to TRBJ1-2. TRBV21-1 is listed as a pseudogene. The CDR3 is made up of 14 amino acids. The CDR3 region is CASSKGVTRGGYTF. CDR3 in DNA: TGTGCCAGCAGCAAAGGGGTGACACGGGGTGGCTACACCTTC.

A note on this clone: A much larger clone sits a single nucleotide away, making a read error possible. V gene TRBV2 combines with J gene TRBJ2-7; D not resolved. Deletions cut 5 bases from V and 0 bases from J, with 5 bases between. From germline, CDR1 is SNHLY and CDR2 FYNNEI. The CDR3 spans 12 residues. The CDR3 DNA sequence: TGTGCCAGCAGTAAAAGCTCCTACGAGCAGTACTTC. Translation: CASSKSSYEQYF.

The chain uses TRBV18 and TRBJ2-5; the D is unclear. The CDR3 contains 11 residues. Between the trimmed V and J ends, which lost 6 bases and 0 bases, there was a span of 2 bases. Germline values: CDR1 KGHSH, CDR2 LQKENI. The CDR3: CASSYQETQYF. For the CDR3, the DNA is TGTGCCAGCTCGTACCAAGAGACCCAGTACTTC.

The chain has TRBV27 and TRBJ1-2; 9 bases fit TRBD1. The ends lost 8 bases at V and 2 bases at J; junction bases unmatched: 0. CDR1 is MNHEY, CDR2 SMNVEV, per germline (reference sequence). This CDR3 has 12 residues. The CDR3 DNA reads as TGTGCCAGCGGACAGGGGAACTATGGCTACACCTTC. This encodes CASGQGNYGYTF.

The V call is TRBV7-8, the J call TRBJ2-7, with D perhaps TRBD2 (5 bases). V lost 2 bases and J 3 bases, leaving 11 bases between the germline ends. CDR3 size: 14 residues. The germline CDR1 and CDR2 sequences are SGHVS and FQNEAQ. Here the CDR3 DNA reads TGTGCCAGCAGCTTATATCGTGGGAGCTACGAGCAGTACTTC. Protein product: CASSLYRGSYEQYF.

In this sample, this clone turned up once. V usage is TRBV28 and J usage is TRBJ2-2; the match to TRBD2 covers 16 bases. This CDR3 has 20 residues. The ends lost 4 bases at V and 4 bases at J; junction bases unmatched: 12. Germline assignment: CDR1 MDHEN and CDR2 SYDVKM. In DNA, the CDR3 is TGTGCCAGCAGTTCCGTCTCGGGACTAGCGGGAGGGGTACGCACCGGGGAGCTGTTTTTT. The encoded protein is CASSSVSGLAGGVRTGELFF.